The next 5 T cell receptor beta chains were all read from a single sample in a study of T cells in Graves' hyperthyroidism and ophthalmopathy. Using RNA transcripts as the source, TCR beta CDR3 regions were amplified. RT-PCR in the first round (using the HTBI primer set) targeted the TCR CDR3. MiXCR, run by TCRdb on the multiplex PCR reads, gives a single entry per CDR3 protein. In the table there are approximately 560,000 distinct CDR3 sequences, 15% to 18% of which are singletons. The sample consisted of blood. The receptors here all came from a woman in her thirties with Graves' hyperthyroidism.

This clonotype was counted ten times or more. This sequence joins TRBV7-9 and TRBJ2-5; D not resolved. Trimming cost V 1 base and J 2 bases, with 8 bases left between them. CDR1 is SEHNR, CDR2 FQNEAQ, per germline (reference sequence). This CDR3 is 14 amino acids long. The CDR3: CASSLGRNQETQYF. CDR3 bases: TGTGCCAGCAGCTTAGGGCGTAATCAAGAGACCCAGTACTTC. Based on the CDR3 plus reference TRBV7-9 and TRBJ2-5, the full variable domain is DTGVSQNPRHKITKRGQNVTFRCDPISEHNRLYWYRQTLGQGPEFLTYFQNEAQLEKSRLLSDRFSAERPKGSFSTLEIQRTEQGDSAMYLCASSLGRNQETQYFGPGTRLLVL.

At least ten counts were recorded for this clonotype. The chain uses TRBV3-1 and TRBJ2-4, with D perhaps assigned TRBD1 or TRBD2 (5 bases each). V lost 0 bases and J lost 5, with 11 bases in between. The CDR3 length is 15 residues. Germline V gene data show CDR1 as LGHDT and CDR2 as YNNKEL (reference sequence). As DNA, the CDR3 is TGTGCCAGCAGCCAAGAATGGGGGTCCCAAAACATTCAGTACTTC. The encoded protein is CASSQEWGSQNIQYF.

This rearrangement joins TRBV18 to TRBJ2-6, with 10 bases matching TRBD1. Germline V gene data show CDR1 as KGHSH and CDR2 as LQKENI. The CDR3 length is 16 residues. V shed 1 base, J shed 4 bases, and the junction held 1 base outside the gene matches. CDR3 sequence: CASSPRQGAGANVLTF. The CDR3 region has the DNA TGTGCCAGCTCACCACGACAGGGGGCCGGGGCCAACGTCCTGACTTTC.

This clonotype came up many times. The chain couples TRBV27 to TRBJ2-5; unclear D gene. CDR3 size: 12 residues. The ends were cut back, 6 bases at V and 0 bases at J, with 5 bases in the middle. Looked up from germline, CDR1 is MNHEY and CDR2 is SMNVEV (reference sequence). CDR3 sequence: CASRSYQETQYF. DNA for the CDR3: TGTGCCAGCAGATCGTACCAAGAGACCCAGTACTTC.

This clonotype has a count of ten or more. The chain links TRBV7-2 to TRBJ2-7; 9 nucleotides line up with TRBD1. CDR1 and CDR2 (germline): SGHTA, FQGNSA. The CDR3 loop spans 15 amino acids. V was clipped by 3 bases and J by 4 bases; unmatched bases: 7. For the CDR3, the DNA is TGTGCCAGCAGCTTGGAGGACAGGGGTCGGTACGAGCAGTACTTC. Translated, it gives CASSLEDRGRYEQYF.